This T cell receptor (beta chain) was captured in a study of CD8+CD57+ T cells in acquired aplastic anemia. In this sample, this clonotype turned up many times. Its antigen is still unknown. CDR3 and TCR beta VDJ profiling relied on genomic DNA as the template. TCRdb itself ran the reads through MiXCR, one entry per CDR3 protein. This table has 450,000 to 600,000 distinct CDR3 sequences, roughly a third appearing once. Study-level points and caveats: About 29 CD8+ CDR3 sequences occurred in both the patients and the controls. Simpson's diversity of CD8+ cells was not significantly different in patients compared with controls.

Sequencing involved patients with CD8+CD57+ cell expansion previously shown by flow cytometry. The patients all had a severe acquired aplastic anemia diagnosis. Prior therapy had not been administered to any patient at the time of blood sampling. Sequencing was done on a sample of sorted CD4+, CD8+, or CD8+CD57+ T cells (not recorded which) from PBMCs. The sequence came from a human donor with aplastic anemia.

CDR3 amino acids: CAITNSLPTYEQYF. The CDR3 coding sequence is TGTGCCATCACCAACTCCCTGCCGACCTACGAGCAGTACTTC. The chain carries TRBV10-3 and TRBJ2-7; D remains ambiguous. V was shortened by 7 bases and J by 2 bases, with 15 bases between the two germline ends. The germline V gene has CDR1 ENHRY and CDR2 SYGVKD. The CDR3 is 14 residues long.